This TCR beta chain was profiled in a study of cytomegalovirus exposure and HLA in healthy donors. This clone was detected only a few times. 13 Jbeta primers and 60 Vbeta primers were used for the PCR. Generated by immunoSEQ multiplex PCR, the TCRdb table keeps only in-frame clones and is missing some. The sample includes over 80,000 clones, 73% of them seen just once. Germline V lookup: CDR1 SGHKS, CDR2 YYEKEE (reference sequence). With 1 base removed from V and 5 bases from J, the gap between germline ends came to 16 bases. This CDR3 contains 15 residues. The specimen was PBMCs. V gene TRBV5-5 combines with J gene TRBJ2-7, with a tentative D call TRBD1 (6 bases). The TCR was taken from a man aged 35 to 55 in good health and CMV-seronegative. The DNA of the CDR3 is TGTGCCAGCAGCTTGTCAGGGGCCCCTGTGCACGAGCAGTACTTC. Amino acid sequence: CASSLSGAPVHEQYF.